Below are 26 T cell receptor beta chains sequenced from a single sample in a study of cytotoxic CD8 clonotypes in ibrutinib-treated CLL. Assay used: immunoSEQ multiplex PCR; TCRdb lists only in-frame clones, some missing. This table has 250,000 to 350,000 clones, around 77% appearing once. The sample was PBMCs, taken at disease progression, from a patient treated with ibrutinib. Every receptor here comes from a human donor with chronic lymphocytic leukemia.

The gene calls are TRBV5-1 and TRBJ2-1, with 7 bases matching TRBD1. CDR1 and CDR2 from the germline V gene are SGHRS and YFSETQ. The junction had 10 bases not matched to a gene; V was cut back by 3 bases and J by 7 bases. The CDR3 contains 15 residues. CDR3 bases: TGCGCCAGCAGCTCAAAGGGGACAGCACTAAATGAGCAGTTCTTC. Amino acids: CASSSKGTALNEQFF.

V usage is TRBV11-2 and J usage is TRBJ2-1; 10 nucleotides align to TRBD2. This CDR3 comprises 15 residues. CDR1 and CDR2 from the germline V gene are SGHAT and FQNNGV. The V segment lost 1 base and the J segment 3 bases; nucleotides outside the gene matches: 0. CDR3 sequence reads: CASSLVAGGYNEQFF. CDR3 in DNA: TGTGCCAGCAGCTTAGTAGCGGGGGGCTACAATGAGCAGTTCTTC.

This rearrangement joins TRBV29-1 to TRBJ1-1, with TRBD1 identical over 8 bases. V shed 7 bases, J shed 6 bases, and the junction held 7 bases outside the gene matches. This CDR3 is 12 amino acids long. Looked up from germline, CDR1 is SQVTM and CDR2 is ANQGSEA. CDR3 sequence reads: CSARTGRAEAFF. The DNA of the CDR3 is TGCAGCGCCAGGACAGGGCGCGCTGAAGCTTTCTTT. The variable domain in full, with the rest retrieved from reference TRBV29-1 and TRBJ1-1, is SAVISQKPSRDICQRGTSLTIQCQVDSQVTMMFWYRQQPGQSLTLIATANQGSEATYESGFVIDKFPISRPNLTFSTLTVSNMSPEDSSIYLCSARTGRAEAFFGQGTRLTVV.

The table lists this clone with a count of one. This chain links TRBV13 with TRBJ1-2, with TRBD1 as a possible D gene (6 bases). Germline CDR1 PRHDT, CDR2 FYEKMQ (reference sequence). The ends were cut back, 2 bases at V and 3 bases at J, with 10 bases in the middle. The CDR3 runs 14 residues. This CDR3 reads CASSLFRGHYGYTF. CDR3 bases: TGTGCCAGCAGCTTATTTCGGGGGCACTATGGCTACACCTTC. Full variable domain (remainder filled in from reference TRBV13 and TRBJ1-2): AAGVIQSPRHLIKEKRETATLKCYPIPRHDTVYWYQQGPGQDPQFLISFYEKMQSDKGSIPDRFSAQQFSDYHSELNMSSLELGDSALYFCASSLFRGHYGYTFGSGTRLTVV.

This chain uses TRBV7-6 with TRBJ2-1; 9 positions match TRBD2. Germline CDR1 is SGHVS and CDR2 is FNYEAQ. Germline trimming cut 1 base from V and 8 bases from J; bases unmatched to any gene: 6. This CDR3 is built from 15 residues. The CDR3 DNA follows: TGTGCCAGCAGCTTAGTGCGGGGGGGTATTGATGAGCAGTTCTTC. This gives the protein CASSLVRGGIDEQFF.

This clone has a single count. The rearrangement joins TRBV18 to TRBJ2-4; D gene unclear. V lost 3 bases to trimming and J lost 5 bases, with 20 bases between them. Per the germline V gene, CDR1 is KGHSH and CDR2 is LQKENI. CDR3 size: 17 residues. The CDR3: CASSPPWGSHEENIQYF. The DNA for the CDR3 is TGTGCCAGCTCACCTCCGTGGGGATCCCATGAGGAAAACATTCAGTACTTC.

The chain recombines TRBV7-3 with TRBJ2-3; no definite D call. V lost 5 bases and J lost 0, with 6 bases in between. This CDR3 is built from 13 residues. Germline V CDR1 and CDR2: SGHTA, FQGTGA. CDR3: CASSKDSTDTQYF. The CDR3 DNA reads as TGTGCCAGCAGCAAGGACAGCACAGATACGCAGTATTTT.

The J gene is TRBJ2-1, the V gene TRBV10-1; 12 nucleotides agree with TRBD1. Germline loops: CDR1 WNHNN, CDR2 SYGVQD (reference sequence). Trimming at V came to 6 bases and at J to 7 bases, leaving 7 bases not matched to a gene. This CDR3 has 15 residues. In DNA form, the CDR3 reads TGCGCCAGCAGCGCTGGGACAGGGGGCTGGAATGAGCAGTTCTTC. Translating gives CASSAGTGGWNEQFF.

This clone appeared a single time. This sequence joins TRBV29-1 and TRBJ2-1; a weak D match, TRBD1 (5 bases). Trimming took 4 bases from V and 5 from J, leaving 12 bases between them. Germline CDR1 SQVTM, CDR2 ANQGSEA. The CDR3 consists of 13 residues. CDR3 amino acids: CSVVAGLDNEQFF. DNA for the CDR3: TGCAGCGTTGTCGCAGGGCTGGACAATGAGCAGTTCTTC.

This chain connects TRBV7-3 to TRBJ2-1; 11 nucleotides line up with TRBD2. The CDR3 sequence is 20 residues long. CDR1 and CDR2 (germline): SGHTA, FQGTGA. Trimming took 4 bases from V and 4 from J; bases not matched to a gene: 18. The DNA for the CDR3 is TGTGCCAGCAGCTCACGACTAGCGGGAATCACCCCCAATATTTACAATGAGCAGTTCTTC. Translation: CASSSRLAGITPNIYNEQFF.

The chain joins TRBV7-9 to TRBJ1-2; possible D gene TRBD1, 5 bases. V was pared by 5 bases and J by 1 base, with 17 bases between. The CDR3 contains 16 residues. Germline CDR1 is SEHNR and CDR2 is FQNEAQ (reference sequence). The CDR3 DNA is TGTGCCAGCAGCCCCGGGACTCTTGGAATTAACTATGGCTACACCTTC. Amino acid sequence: CASSPGTLGINYGYTF.

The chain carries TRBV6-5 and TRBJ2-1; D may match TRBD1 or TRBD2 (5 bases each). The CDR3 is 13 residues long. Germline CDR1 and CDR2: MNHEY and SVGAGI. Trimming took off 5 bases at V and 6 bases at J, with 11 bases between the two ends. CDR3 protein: CASSAYGTNEQFF. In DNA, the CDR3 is TGTGCCAGCAGTGCCTATGGGACCAATGAGCAGTTCTTC.

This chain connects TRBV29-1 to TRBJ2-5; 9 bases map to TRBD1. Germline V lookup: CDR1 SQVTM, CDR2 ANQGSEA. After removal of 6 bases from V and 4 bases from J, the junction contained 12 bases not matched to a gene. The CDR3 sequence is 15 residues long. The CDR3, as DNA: TGCAGCGTCCTCCTGACAGGGGGATTTGGAGAGACCCAGTACTTC. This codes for CSVLLTGGFGETQYF.

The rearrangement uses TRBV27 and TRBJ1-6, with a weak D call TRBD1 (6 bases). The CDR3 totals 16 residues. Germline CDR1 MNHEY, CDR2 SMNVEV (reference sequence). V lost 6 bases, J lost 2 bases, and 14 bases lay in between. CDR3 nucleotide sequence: TGTGCCAGCAGCCCCGGACAGATGGCCTATAATTCACCCCTCCACTTT. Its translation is CASSPGQMAYNSPLHF.

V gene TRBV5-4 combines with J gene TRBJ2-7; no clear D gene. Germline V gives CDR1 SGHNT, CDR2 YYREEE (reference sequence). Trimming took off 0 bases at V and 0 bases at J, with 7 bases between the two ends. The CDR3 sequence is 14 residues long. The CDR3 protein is CASSLAGYSYEQYF. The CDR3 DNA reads TGTGCCAGCAGCTTGGCCGGGTACTCCTACGAGCAGTACTTC.

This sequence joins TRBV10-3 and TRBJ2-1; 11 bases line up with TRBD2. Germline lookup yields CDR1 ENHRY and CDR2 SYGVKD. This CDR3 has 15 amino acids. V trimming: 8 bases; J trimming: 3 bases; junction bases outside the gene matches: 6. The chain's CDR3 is CAIGSGLADYNEQFF. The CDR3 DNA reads TGTGCCATCGGATCGGGACTAGCGGACTACAATGAGCAGTTCTTC.

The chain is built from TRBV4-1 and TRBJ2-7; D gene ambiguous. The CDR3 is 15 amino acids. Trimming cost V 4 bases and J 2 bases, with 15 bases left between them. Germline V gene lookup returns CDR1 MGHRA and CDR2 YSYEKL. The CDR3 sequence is CASSLRHGLTYEQYF. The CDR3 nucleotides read TGCGCCAGCAGCCTTCGCCATGGGTTGACCTACGAGCAGTACTTC.

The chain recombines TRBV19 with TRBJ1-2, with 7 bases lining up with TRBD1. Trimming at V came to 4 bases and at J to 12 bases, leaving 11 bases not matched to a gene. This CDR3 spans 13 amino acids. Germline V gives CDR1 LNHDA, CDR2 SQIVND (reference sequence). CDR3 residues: CASSSSGGRVDTF. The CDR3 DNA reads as TGTGCCAGTAGTAGTTCAGGGGGTCGGGTGGACACCTTC. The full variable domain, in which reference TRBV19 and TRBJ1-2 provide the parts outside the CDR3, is DGGITQSPKYLFRKEGQNVTLSCEQNLNHDAMYWYRQDPGQGLRLIYYSQIVNDFQKGDIAEGYSVSREKKESFPLTVTSAQKNPTAFYLCASSSSGGRVDTFGSGTRLTVV.

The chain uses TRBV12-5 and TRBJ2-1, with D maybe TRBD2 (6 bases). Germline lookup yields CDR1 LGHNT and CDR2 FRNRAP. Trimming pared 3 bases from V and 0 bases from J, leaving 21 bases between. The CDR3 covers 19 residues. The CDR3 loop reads CASGFSTYPGLSSYNEQFF. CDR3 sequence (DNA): TGTGCTAGTGGTTTCAGTACCTATCCAGGACTAAGCTCCTACAATGAGCAGTTCTTC.

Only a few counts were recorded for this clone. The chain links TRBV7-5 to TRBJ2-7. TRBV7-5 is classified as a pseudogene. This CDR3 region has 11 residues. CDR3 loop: CAQPVAYEQYF. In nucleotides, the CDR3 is TGTGCCCAGCCCGTGGCCTACGAGCAGTACTTC.

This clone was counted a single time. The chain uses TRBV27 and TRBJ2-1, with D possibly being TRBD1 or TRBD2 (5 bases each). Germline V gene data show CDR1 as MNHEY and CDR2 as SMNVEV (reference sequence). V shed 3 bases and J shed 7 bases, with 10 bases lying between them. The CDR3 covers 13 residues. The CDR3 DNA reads TGTGCCAGCAGTTTGGGACGGTCTAATGAGCAGTTCTTC. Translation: CASSLGRSNEQFF.

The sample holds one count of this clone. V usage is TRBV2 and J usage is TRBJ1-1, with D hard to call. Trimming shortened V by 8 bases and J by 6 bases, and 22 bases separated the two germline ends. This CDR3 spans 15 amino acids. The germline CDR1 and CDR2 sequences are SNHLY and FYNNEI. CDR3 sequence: CASGEERTSRPEAFF. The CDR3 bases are TGTGCCAGCGGAGAGGAAAGGACTTCCAGACCTGAAGCTTTCTTT.

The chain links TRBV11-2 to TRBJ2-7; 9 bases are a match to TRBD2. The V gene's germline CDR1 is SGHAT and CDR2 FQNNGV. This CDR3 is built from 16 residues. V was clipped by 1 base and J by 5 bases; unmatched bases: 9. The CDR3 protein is CASSLVLRGGRNEQYF. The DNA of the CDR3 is TGTGCCAGCAGCTTAGTCTTGCGGGGGGGCCGGAACGAGCAGTACTTC.

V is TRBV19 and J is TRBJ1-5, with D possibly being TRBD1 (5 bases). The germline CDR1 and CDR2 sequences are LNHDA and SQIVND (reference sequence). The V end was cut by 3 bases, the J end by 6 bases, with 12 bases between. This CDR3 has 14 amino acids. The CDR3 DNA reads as TGTGCCAGTAGTATTAGAGGGGTAGGTCAGCCCCAGCATTTT. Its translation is CASSIRGVGQPQHF.

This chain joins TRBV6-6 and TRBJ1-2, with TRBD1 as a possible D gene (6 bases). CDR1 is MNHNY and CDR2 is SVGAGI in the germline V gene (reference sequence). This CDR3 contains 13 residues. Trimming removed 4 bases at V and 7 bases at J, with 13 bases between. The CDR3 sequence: CASSLNRAGGYTF. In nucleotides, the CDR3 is TGTGCCAGCAGTTTAAACAGGGCCGGTGGCTACACCTTC.

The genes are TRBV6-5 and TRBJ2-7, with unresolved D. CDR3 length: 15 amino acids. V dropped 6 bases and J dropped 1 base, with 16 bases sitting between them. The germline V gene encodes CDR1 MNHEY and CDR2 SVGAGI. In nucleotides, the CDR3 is TGTGCCAGCAGGGCCGCTAACGTTGGGTCCTACGAGCAGTACTTC. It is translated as CASRAANVGSYEQYF.